These 22 T cell receptor beta chains were all obtained from the same sample, sequenced in a study of PD-L1 blockade in urothelial cancer. Noted time point: peripheral blood 6 weeks after treatment start. Repertoires were generated with immunoSEQ multiplex PCR, while TCRdb's copy carries only in-frame clones and drops some. The sample carries around 110,000 clones, about 89% recorded once. The material sequenced was PBMCs, taken around atezolizumab (anti-PD-L1) treatment. These receptors were collected from a man aged 60-69 years with urothelial cancer.

V gene TRBV19 combines with J gene TRBJ2-7; D may be TRBD2 (6 bases). There are 13 residues in the CDR3. The V and J ends lost 8 bases and 2 bases respectively, with 13 bases between them. From germline, CDR1 is LNHDA and CDR2 SQIVND (reference sequence). For the CDR3, the DNA is TGTGCCAGTTCGAGCGGGCCGACCTACGAGCAGTACTTC. Its translation: CASSSGPTYEQYF.

The chain uses TRBV6-1 and TRBJ1-1; D unresolved. Per the germline V gene, CDR1 is MNHNS and CDR2 is SASEGT. Trimming pared 3 bases from V and 4 bases from J, leaving 6 bases between. The CDR3 covers 12 residues. The CDR3: CASSDLITEAFF. CDR3 sequence (DNA): TGTGCCAGCAGTGACCTTATCACTGAAGCTTTCTTT.

The chain recombines TRBV5-4 with TRBJ2-7; the match to TRBD1 covers 7 bases. There are 14 residues in the CDR3. The ends lost 7 bases at V and 5 bases at J; junction bases unmatched: 12. The germline gives CDR1 SGHNT, CDR2 YYREEE (reference sequence). The DNA of the CDR3 is TGTGCCAGCTCTGACAGGGCCCTGAGCCACGAGCAGTACTTC. This sequence encodes CASSDRALSHEQYF.

A few counts support this clone. Written as DNA, the CDR3 is TGTGCCAGTAGTTACCCACAGGGGGCGGGCACCGGGGAGCTGTTTTTT. This gives the protein CASSYPQGAGTGELFF. The chain joins TRBV19 to TRBJ2-2; 9 positions agree with TRBD1. Germline V lookup: CDR1 LNHDA, CDR2 SQIVND (reference sequence). The J segment lost 4 bases and the V segment lost 5 bases, leaving 8 bases of the junction unmatched. This CDR3 has 16 amino acids.

Concerning this clone itself: A junction boundary mismatches the germline segment, possibly from a read error. The rearrangement joins TRBV7-2 to TRBJ1-6; 7 nucleotides align to TRBD1. Germline assignment: CDR1 SGHTA and CDR2 FQGNSA. There are 11 residues in the CDR3. CDR3: CASSETGTASF. CDR3 DNA: TGTGCCAGCAGCGAAACCGGGACAGCGTCTTTT. Complete variable domain (other parts from reference TRBV7-2 and TRBJ1-6): GAGVSQSPSNKVTEKGKDVELRCDPISGHTALYWYRQSLGQGLEFLIYFQGNSAPDKSGLPSDRFSAERTGGSVSTLTIQRTQQEDSAVYLCASSETGTASFGNGTRLTVT.

This clone has just one count. V gene TRBV5-6 combines with J gene TRBJ1-3; TRBD1 might be the D (6 bases). CDR3 length: 14 residues. The V and J ends lost 0 bases and 4 bases respectively, with 8 bases between them. Germline V gene lookup returns CDR1 SGHDT and CDR2 YYEEEE. Here the CDR3 DNA reads TGTGCCAGCAGCTTGGAGGGGGTCGGAAACACCATATATTTT. This encodes CASSLEGVGNTIYF.

The J gene is TRBJ2-3, the V gene TRBV7-3; 12 nucleotides line up with TRBD2. From germline, CDR1 is SGHTA and CDR2 FQGTGA. With 8 bases clipped from V and 3 bases from J, the junction kept 6 bases outside the gene matches. The CDR3 totals 15 residues. CDR3 amino acids: CASSGLAGRTDTQYF. The CDR3 bases are TGTGCCAGCTCCGGACTAGCGGGGAGAACAGATACGCAGTATTTT.

As regards this clone: The same CDR3 arises from other DNA sequences in this sample as well. The rearrangement links TRBV5-6 to TRBJ1-4; weak D call: TRBD1 (5 bases). This CDR3 region has 13 residues. Germline assignment: CDR1 SGHDT and CDR2 YYEEEE. V gave up 0 bases and J gave up 7 bases, with 7 bases separating them. CDR3 in amino acids: CASSLAGGEKLFF. The CDR3 nucleotides read TGTGCCAGCAGCTTGGCGGGGGGTGAAAAACTGTTTTTT. The full variable domain, rest sourced from reference TRBV5-6 and TRBJ1-4, is DAGVTQSPTHLIKTRGQQVTLRCSPKSGHDTVSWYQQALGQGPQFIFQYYEEEERQRGNFPDRFSGHQFPNYSSELNVNALLLGDSALYLCASSLAGGEKLFFGSGTQLSVL.

This clone was seen a few times. This rearrangement joins TRBV7-9 to TRBJ1-1; D not resolved. Germline-derived CDR1 and CDR2 are SEHNR and FQNEAQ (reference sequence). The CDR3 loop spans 12 amino acids. V dropped 4 bases and J dropped 1 base, with 4 bases sitting between them. CDR3 protein: CASSYSNTEAFF. For the CDR3, the DNA is TGTGCCAGCAGCTACTCGAACACTGAAGCTTTCTTT. Drawing the rest from reference TRBV7-9 and TRBJ1-1, the complete variable domain is DTGVSQNPRHKITKRGQNVTFRCDPISEHNRLYWYRQTLGQGPEFLTYFQNEAQLEKSRLLSDRFSAERPKGSFSTLEIQRTEQGDSAMYLCASSYSNTEAFFGQGTRLTVV.

This chain links TRBV10-3 with TRBJ1-1, with TRBD1 identical over 10 bases. CDR3 length: 16 residues. V shed 6 bases, J shed 0 bases, and the junction held 7 bases outside the gene matches. Germline V CDR1 and CDR2: ENHRY, SYGVKD. The CDR3: CAIRSGTGAMNTEAFF. The CDR3 DNA sequence: TGTGCCATCAGGAGTGGGACAGGGGCCATGAACACTGAAGCTTTCTTT.

The rearrangement links TRBV18 to TRBJ1-2; D is ambiguous. Germline CDR1 is KGHSH and CDR2 is LQKENI. This CDR3 comprises 15 residues. Trimming cost V 0 bases and J 8 bases, with 16 bases left between them. CDR3 in DNA: TGTGCCAGCTCACCACCGGCAACAGACCATGGGGGCTACACCTTC. Translation: CASSPPATDHGGYTF.

The chain joins TRBV5-1 to TRBJ2-7; TRBD1 matches at 8 bases. CDR1 is SGHRS, CDR2 YFSETQ, per germline. With V trimmed by 4 bases and J by 4 bases, 7 bases remained unmatched. The CDR3 runs to 14 residues. CDR3 residues: CASSQAGTGYEQYF. The CDR3 nucleotides read TGCGCCAGCAGCCAAGCCGGGACAGGTTACGAGCAGTACTTC.

CDR3 DNA: TGCGCCAGCAGCCCCTATAACCCCAACACCGGGGAGCTGTTTTTT. Translation gives CASSPYNPNTGELFF. The chain carries TRBV5-1 and TRBJ2-2; no clear D gene. Between the trimmed V and J ends, which lost 4 bases and 2 bases, there was a span of 12 bases. The CDR3 sequence is 15 residues long. Germline V CDR1 and CDR2: SGHRS, YFSETQ.

The chain couples TRBV7-9 to TRBJ1-5; D possibly corresponds to TRBD1 (5 bases). From germline, CDR1 is SEHNR and CDR2 FQNEAQ (reference sequence). This CDR3 is built from 14 residues. V was trimmed by 5 bases and J by 8 bases, leaving 16 bases between them. CDR3 in amino acids: CASSLGGGGKPQHF. CDR3 sequence (DNA): TGTGCCAGCAGCCTCGGGGGTGGTGGAAAGCCCCAGCATTTT. The full variable domain, completed using reference TRBV7-9 and TRBJ1-5, is DTGVSQNPRHKITKRGQNVTFRCDPISEHNRLYWYRQTLGQGPEFLTYFQNEAQLEKSRLLSDRFSAERPKGSFSTLEIQRTEQGDSAMYLCASSLGGGGKPQHFGDGTRLSIL.

CDR3 nucleotides: TGTGCCATCAGTCCCCATGACCCGGGGGACACTGAAGCTTTCTTT. Its protein is CAISPHDPGDTEAFF. V usage is TRBV10-3 and J usage is TRBJ1-1; TRBD1 is a possible D gene (5 bases). V lost 5 bases and J 3 bases, leaving 16 bases between the germline ends. Germline V gene lookup returns CDR1 ENHRY and CDR2 SYGVKD. This CDR3 region has 15 residues.

The V gene is TRBV28, the J gene TRBJ1-1, with TRBD1 identical over 7 bases. The length of the CDR3 is 13 residues. In germline, CDR1 is MDHEN, CDR2 SYDVKM. After removal of 5 bases from V and 13 bases from J, the junction contained 13 bases not matched to a gene. The CDR3 region is CASSRPGPGGFFF. The CDR3, as DNA: TGTGCCAGCAGTCGGCCGGGGCCAGGGGGGTTTTTCTTT.

The J gene is TRBJ1-5, the V gene TRBV30; no definite D call. This CDR3 is built from 14 residues. V was clipped by 0 bases and J by 1 base, with 7 bases between them. Germline CDR1 GTSNPN, CDR2 SVGIG (reference sequence). The CDR3, as DNA: TGTGCCTGGAGTGTACGAGGCAGCAATCAGCCCCAGCATTTT. It translates to CAWSVRGSNQPQHF.

The rearrangement joins TRBV18 to TRBJ2-1; TRBD1 matches 9 bases. J lost 8 bases, V lost 6 bases, and 8 bases had no gene match. The CDR3 is 14 amino acids. CDR1 is KGHSH, CDR2 LQKENI, per germline. CDR3 amino acids: CASSNRGLGYEQFF. The CDR3 nucleotides are TGTGCCAGCTCCAACAGGGGGCTGGGGTATGAGCAGTTCTTC.

J is TRBJ2-5 and V is TRBV5-1; D not certain. Trimming took off 3 bases at V and 3 bases at J, with 6 bases between the two ends. The CDR3 runs 12 residues. The germline V gene encodes CDR1 SGHRS and CDR2 YFSETQ. The CDR3, as DNA: TGCGCCAGCAGCTCGAGTGAAGAGACCCAGTACTTC. This gives the protein CASSSSEETQYF.

The rearrangement links TRBV10-3 to TRBJ2-3; D possibly corresponds to TRBD2 (7 bases). Trimming stripped 7 bases from V and 3 bases from J, with 17 bases between. CDR1 is ENHRY, CDR2 SYGVKD, per germline. The CDR3 runs to 15 residues. This CDR3 reads CAITPQGGSTDTQYF. CDR3 bases: TGTGCCATCACGCCACAGGGAGGGAGTACAGATACGCAGTATTTT.

This sequence joins TRBV7-6 and TRBJ2-2; unclear D gene. This CDR3 region has 16 residues. Trimming removed 1 base from V and 7 bases from J, with 16 bases in between. CDR1 is SGHVS, CDR2 FNYEAQ, per germline. CDR3 residues: CASSLGAGAFGGELFF. CDR3 bases: TGTGCCAGCAGCTTAGGGGCAGGTGCCTTCGGCGGGGAGCTGTTTTTT.

J is TRBJ1-1 and V is TRBV29-1, with 9 bases identical to TRBD1. Trimming at V came to 5 bases and at J to 4 bases, leaving 5 bases not matched to a gene. The CDR3 sequence is 13 residues long. Looked up from germline, CDR1 is SQVTM and CDR2 is ANQGSEA. For the CDR3, the DNA is TGCAGCGTTTCCTCACAGGGGGCCACTGAAGCTTTCTTT. Encoded protein: CSVSSQGATEAFF.